The 14 T cell receptor beta chains in this list originate from one sample, sequenced in a study of blood T cells in healthy people across ages. Primers used in a second PCR of about 6 to 12 cycles were a sample-barcoded 5' primer and a J-beta primer mix. From the 5' RACE reads, TCRdb called clonotypes with MiXCR, one entry per CDR3 protein. The sample carries about 560,000 distinct CDR3 sequences, about 28% recorded once. These records were also assigned to another study, of T cells of mothers and their children.

Sequencing used blood. The source is a boy aged 2-9 years in good health.

This sequence joins TRBV3-1 and TRBJ2-7, with D possibly matching TRBD2 (6 bases). This CDR3 is 15 amino acids long. CDR1 and CDR2 from the germline V gene are LGHDT and YNNKEL (reference sequence). The V end lost 1 base, the J end lost 5 bases, and 15 bases lay between the germline ends. This CDR3 reads CASSQGSAEGHEQYF. The CDR3, as DNA: TGTGCCAGCAGCCAAGGGTCAGCGGAGGGTCACGAGCAGTACTTC.

A few counts support this clonotype. The gene calls are TRBV5-4 and TRBJ2-7; perhaps TRBD1 as D (5 bases). V was shortened by 5 bases and J by 2 bases, with 20 bases between the two germline ends. Per the germline V gene, CDR1 is SGHNT and CDR2 is YYREEE (reference sequence). This CDR3 region has 16 residues. The CDR3 loop is CASRLLGQGKPYEQYF. The CDR3 DNA sequence: TGTGCCAGCAGACTCCTGGGGCAGGGAAAGCCCTACGAGCAGTACTTC.

This clonotype was seen a handful of times. The V call is TRBV6-5, the J call TRBJ1-1; TRBD1 is a possible D gene (5 bases). The V end lost 7 bases, the J end lost 0 bases, and 9 bases lay between the germline ends. Germline V gene data show CDR1 as MNHEY and CDR2 as SVGAGI. The CDR3 contains 13 residues. The CDR3 bases are TGTGCCAGCACCCCGGGGGTGAACACTGAAGCTTTCTTT. It encodes CASTPGVNTEAFF.

This clonotype was detected only a few times. The rearrangement uses TRBV29-1 and TRBJ2-2, with unresolved D. Trimming shortened V by 5 bases and J by 2 bases, and 15 bases separated the two germline ends. The CDR3 consists of 15 residues. Germline V gene data show CDR1 as SQVTM and CDR2 as ANQGSEA. CDR3 coding DNA: TGCAGCGTTTCCATTAACCACCTCAACACCGGGGAGCTGTTTTTT. This translates into CSVSINHLNTGELFF.

This clonotype appeared a few times. The rearrangement joins TRBV5-1 to TRBJ1-4; D uncertain. The CDR3 loop spans 13 amino acids. V gave up 4 bases and J gave up 7 bases, with 11 bases separating them. Germline CDR1 SGHRS, CDR2 YFSETQ. CDR3 coding DNA: TGCGCCAGCAGCCAACCCGGGAGTGAAAAACTGTTTTTT. It yields the protein CASSQPGSEKLFF.

This clonotype turned up a few times. This chain connects TRBV9 to TRBJ2-5, with 12 nucleotides matching TRBD2. Gene TRBJ2-1 matches the end of the DNA better, so the J call may be wrong. The CDR3 contains 16 residues. Germline V gives CDR1 SGDLS, CDR2 YYNGEE. CDR3 sequence reads: CASSPSSGRASWEQFF. The CDR3 nucleotides read TGTGCCAGCAGCCCTTCTAGCGGGAGGGCATCCTGGGAGCAGTTCTTC.

The chain joins TRBV7-6 to TRBJ2-3, with unresolved D. The germline gives CDR1 SGHVS, CDR2 FNYEAQ. This CDR3 has 13 residues. The V end was cut by 1 base, the J end by 6 bases, with 8 bases between. The CDR3 DNA is TGTGCCAGCAGCTTAGGCGCTGGCGATACGCAGTATTTT. Residues: CASSLGAGDTQYF.

This clonotype was detected many times. The rearrangement joins TRBV3-1 to TRBJ2-5, with 13 bases fitting TRBD2. The CDR3 is made up of 16 amino acids. V trimming: 4 bases; J trimming: 5 bases; junction bases outside the gene matches: 7. Germline CDR1 LGHDT, CDR2 YNNKEL (reference sequence). The CDR3 loop reads CASSLGLAGARETQYF. The CDR3 coding sequence is TGTGCCAGCAGCCTCGGACTAGCGGGAGCCCGTGAGACCCAGTACTTC.

This clonotype was seen once. A much larger clone lies one base from this, so it may be a read error. This rearrangement joins TRBV9 to TRBJ2-7; 9 nucleotides match TRBD1. This CDR3 has 14 residues. V shed 3 bases and J 2 bases; nucleotides not matched to a gene: 3. CDR1 and CDR2 (germline): SGDLS, YYNGEE. CDR3 protein: CASSDRDRAYEQYF. In nucleotides, the CDR3 is TGTGCCAGCAGCGACCGGGACAGGGCCTACGAGCAGTACTTC.

Only a few counts were recorded for this clonotype. The chain is built from TRBV12-3 or TRBV12-4 and TRBJ1-1; D ambiguous. The V end was cut by 5 bases, the J end by 8 bases, with 15 bases between. This CDR3 comprises 13 residues. CDR3 amino acids: CASSLLDGSEAFF. The CDR3 nucleotides are TGTGCCAGCAGTCTCCTGGACGGTAGCGAAGCTTTCTTT.

This clonotype was recorded at least ten times. V and J are TRBV28 and TRBJ2-7; no clear D gene. CDR3 length equals 13 residues. V lost 1 base to trimming and J lost 7 bases, with 11 bases between them. The V gene's germline CDR1 is MDHEN and CDR2 SYDVKM. CDR3: CASSLLELEEQYF. The CDR3 bases are TGTGCCAGCAGTTTATTGGAGTTGGAGGAGCAGTACTTC.

V gene TRBV7-8 combines with J gene TRBJ1-2; tentatively, D is TRBD1 (5 bases). V lost 4 bases to trimming and J lost 6 bases, with 15 bases between them. This CDR3 is 14 amino acids long. Per the germline V gene, CDR1 is SGHVS and CDR2 is FQNEAQ. The CDR3: CASSSRVWGDGYTF. The CDR3 coding sequence is TGTGCCAGCAGCTCCAGGGTCTGGGGTGATGGCTACACCTTC. The whole variable domain, remainder taken from reference TRBV7-8 and TRBJ1-2, is GAGVSQSPRYKVAKRGQDVALRCDPISGHVSLFWYQQALGQGPEFLTYFQNEAQLDKSGLPSDRFFAERPEGSVSTLKIQRTQQEDSAVYLCASSSRVWGDGYTFGSGTRLTVV.

This clonotype was found a few times. For the CDR3, the DNA is TGTGCCAGCTCACCACCTACAGTGGGGCCAGGGGGAGGCTACACCTTC. Translating gives CASSPPTVGPGGGYTF. The chain combines TRBV18 with TRBJ1-2; 7 nucleotides agree with TRBD1. Germline V gene sequence: CDR1 KGHSH, CDR2 LQKENI. The J segment lost 8 bases and the V segment lost 0 bases, leaving 12 bases of the junction unmatched. This CDR3 is built from 16 residues.

The V and J genes are TRBV11-2 and TRBJ2-3, with D perhaps TRBD2 (7 bases). The CDR3 consists of 18 residues. Trimming took 4 bases from V and 2 from J, leaving 22 bases between them. Germline V gene sequence: CDR1 SGHAT, CDR2 FQNNGV. CDR3 sequence: CASSSGGLRGTITDTQYF. Written as DNA, the CDR3 is TGTGCCAGCAGCTCGGGGGGTTTGCGGGGGACAATCACAGATACGCAGTATTTT.